The 20 T cell receptor beta chains presented below share a single source sample, sequenced in a study of beta chain features in type 1 diabetes. As every portion of the isolated RNA was reverse transcribed, the sequencing read expressed TCRB transcripts. Libraries were prepared by immunoSEQ multiplex PCR; TCRdb keeps only in-frame clonotypes and omits some of them. Of about 410,000 clones in the sample, approximately 15% were seen once. The sequencing input was naive CD4+ T cells from blood. The receptors shown here come from a young man in good health.

The chain joins TRBV5-4 to TRBJ2-1; 12 bases map to TRBD2. The V gene's germline CDR1 is SGHNT and CDR2 YYREEE (reference sequence). The CDR3 runs to 14 residues. Losses at the gene ends were 4 bases for V and 10 bases for J; bases not matched to a gene: 6. This CDR3 is CASSASGRAEEQFF. The CDR3 DNA reads TGTGCCAGCAGCGCTAGCGGGAGGGCAGAGGAGCAGTTCTTC.

In this sample, this clone turned up a few times. The chain is built from TRBV12-5 and TRBJ2-4; no firm D call. Germline V gene lookup returns CDR1 LGHNT and CDR2 FRNRAP. V dropped 4 bases and J dropped 8 bases, with 27 bases sitting between them. The CDR3 covers 18 residues. In nucleotides, the CDR3 is TGTGCTAGTGGTTCAAACTTTATCGACCGGAGAAGGCCTGACATTCAGTACTTC. Amino acid sequence: CASGSNFIDRRRPDIQYF.

This clone was seen a few times. V gene TRBV30 combines with J gene TRBJ1-3; perhaps TRBD1 as D (6 bases). CDR1 is GTSNPN, CDR2 SVGIG, per germline (reference sequence). Trimming took off 3 bases at V and 6 bases at J, with 15 bases between the two ends. The CDR3 totals 14 residues. This CDR3 reads CAWSVRGSQNTIYF. The CDR3 DNA follows: TGTGCCTGGAGCGTCAGGGGAAGTCAAAACACCATATATTTT.

The rearrangement joins TRBV10-3 to TRBJ2-1, with D possibly TRBD2 on 5 matching bases. Germline V gene sequence: CDR1 ENHRY, CDR2 SYGVKD. There are 14 residues in the CDR3. With 7 bases removed from V and 8 bases from J, the gap between germline ends came to 18 bases. The CDR3 protein is CAINKGEGADEQFF. CDR3 sequence (DNA): TGTGCCATCAACAAGGGCGAGGGAGCCGATGAGCAGTTCTTC.

This chain joins TRBV29-1 and TRBJ1-4, with 7 positions matching TRBD1. The J segment lost 5 bases and the V segment lost 4 bases, leaving 7 bases of the junction unmatched. Germline CDR1 and CDR2: SQVTM and ANQGSEA. This CDR3 is built from 14 residues. Here the CDR3 reads CSVGSRGGNEKLFF. The DNA for the CDR3 is TGCAGCGTTGGTAGCAGGGGGGGAAATGAAAAACTGTTTTTT.

V usage is TRBV25-1 and J usage is TRBJ2-5; TRBD1 or TRBD2 may be the D gene (5 bases each). Germline assignment: CDR1 MGHDK and CDR2 SYGVNS. CDR3 size: 17 residues. With 5 bases removed from V and 0 bases from J, the gap between germline ends came to 19 bases. CDR3 residues: CASSKIGRGRHQETQYF. CDR3 DNA: TGTGCCAGCAGTAAGATCGGTAGGGGACGGCACCAAGAGACCCAGTACTTC.

The genes are TRBV20-1 and TRBJ1-1; D remains unclear. Germline CDR1 DFQATT, CDR2 SNEGSKA (reference sequence). The CDR3 covers 11 residues. The V end lost 2 bases, the J end lost 7 bases, and 8 bases lay between the germline ends. This CDR3 is CSARRGIEAFF. CDR3 nucleotide sequence: TGCAGTGCTAGACGAGGGATTGAAGCTTTCTTT.

This clone was seen a handful of times. The chain recombines TRBV18 with TRBJ1-2; D is uncertain. Trimming cost V 4 bases and J 4 bases, with 13 bases left between them. CDR3 length: 14 amino acids. The germline CDR1 and CDR2 sequences are KGHSH and LQKENI. CDR3 DNA sequence: TGTGCCAGCTCACTAGTGACCGAGAGCTATGGCTACACCTTC. It encodes CASSLVTESYGYTF.

The rearrangement uses TRBV14 and TRBJ2-3; unclear D gene. V was shortened by 2 bases and J by 0 bases, with 12 bases between the two germline ends. The CDR3 sequence is 16 residues long. Germline V lookup: CDR1 SGHDN, CDR2 FVKESK. This CDR3 is CASSQTAEPSTDTQYF. The DNA for the CDR3 is TGTGCCAGCAGCCAAACGGCGGAGCCTAGCACAGATACGCAGTATTTT.

This clone has a handful of counts. The chain carries TRBV15 and TRBJ2-2, with TRBD1 as a possible D gene (5 bases). V dropped 0 bases and J dropped 4 bases, with 12 bases sitting between them. The CDR3 covers 16 residues. Looked up from germline, CDR1 is LNHNV and CDR2 is YYDKDF (reference sequence). The DNA for the CDR3 is TGTGCCACCAGCAGAGATCAGGGATGGGTCACCGGGGAGCTGTTTTTT. This codes for CATSRDQGWVTGELFF. Full variable domain (outside the CDR3, taken from reference TRBV15 and TRBJ2-2): DAMVIQNPRYQVTQFGKPVTLSCSQTLNHNVMYWYQQKSSQAPKLLFHYYDKDFNNEADTPDNFQSRRPNTSFCFLDIRSPGLGDTAMYLCATSRDQGWVTGELFFGEGSRLTVL.

The table lists this clone with a few counts. The chain has TRBV4-3 and TRBJ2-1; TRBD2 might be the D (7 bases). Looked up from germline, CDR1 is LGHNA and CDR2 is YSLEER. V was clipped by 4 bases and J by 5 bases, with 21 bases between them. The CDR3 runs to 17 residues. CDR3 sequence: CASSRRFAGAGDNEQFF. The CDR3 region has the DNA TGCGCCAGCAGCCGAAGATTCGCGGGGGCCGGCGACAATGAGCAGTTCTTC.

V is TRBV10-3 and J is TRBJ1-1, with D perhaps matching TRBD1 (6 bases). The CDR3 has 12 amino acids. With 10 bases removed from V and 6 bases from J, the gap between germline ends came to 15 bases. The germline V gene encodes CDR1 ENHRY and CDR2 SYGVKD. The CDR3, as DNA: TGTGCCAAGGGGGGTGTTGGGGCTGAAGCTTTCTTT. Translating gives CAKGGVGAEAFF.

The rearrangement uses TRBV5-1 and TRBJ2-1; D unclear. Trimming took off 0 bases at V and 2 bases at J, with 12 bases between the two ends. This CDR3 spans 16 amino acids. Germline V gene data show CDR1 as SGHRS and CDR2 as YFSETQ. The DNA of the CDR3 is TGCGCCAGCAGCTTGGCCGCAGGCCCAACCTACAATGAGCAGTTCTTC. This translates into CASSLAAGPTYNEQFF.

The chain uses TRBV14 and TRBJ1-4; D uncertain. There are 13 residues in the CDR3. V was shortened by 0 bases and J by 7 bases, with 6 bases between the two germline ends. CDR1 is SGHDN and CDR2 is FVKESK in the germline V gene. CDR3: CASSQELVEKLFF. The DNA for the CDR3 is TGTGCCAGCAGCCAAGAATTAGTTGAAAAACTGTTTTTT.

This chain connects TRBV20-1 to TRBJ1-1; D remains unclear. The CDR3 totals 11 residues. Germline V gene data show CDR1 as DFQATT and CDR2 as SNEGSKA (reference sequence). V was shortened by 3 bases and J by 11 bases, with 13 bases between the two germline ends. In nucleotides, the CDR3 is TGCAGTGCTAGGGACTCACCTTTGGCTTTCTTT. Translating it yields CSARDSPLAFF.

The chain combines TRBV7-2 with TRBJ1-4; D perhaps matches TRBD1 (5 bases). V was clipped by 8 bases and J by 5 bases, with 15 bases between them. The germline gives CDR1 SGHTA, CDR2 FQGNSA. This CDR3 comprises 14 residues. CDR3 region: CASGTGTQNEKLFF. CDR3 DNA: TGTGCCAGCGGAACCGGGACTCAAAATGAAAAACTGTTTTTT.

This clone occurred a few times. The rearrangement uses TRBV11-2 and TRBJ2-3; a weak D match, TRBD2 (6 bases). Germline V gene lookup returns CDR1 SGHAT and CDR2 FQNNGV. Trimming shortened V by 3 bases and J by 6 bases, and 13 bases separated the two germline ends. This CDR3 comprises 14 residues. The CDR3 region is CASSLSGYTDTQYF. The CDR3 DNA sequence: TGTGCCAGCAGCTTGAGCGGGTACACGGATACGCAGTATTTT.

This clone was counted only a few times. The V and J genes are TRBV7-6 and TRBJ2-1; 11 nucleotides agree with TRBD2. Trimming at V came to 4 bases and at J to 7 bases, leaving 12 bases not matched to a gene. The germline V gene encodes CDR1 SGHVS and CDR2 FNYEAQ. This CDR3 comprises 17 residues. The chain's CDR3 is CASSSPRTSGFGNEQFF. DNA of the CDR3: TGTGCCAGCAGCTCACCCAGGACTAGCGGGTTCGGGAATGAGCAGTTCTTC.

The chain has TRBV5-1 and TRBJ1-6; D not resolved. The CDR3 consists of 12 residues. Trimming removed 2 bases at V and 8 bases at J, with 5 bases between. Per germline, CDR1 SGHRS and CDR2 YFSETQ. CDR3 nucleotides: TGCGCCAGCAGCTTTGGGGATTCACCCCTCCACTTT. It yields the protein CASSFGDSPLHF.

The V call is TRBV25-1, the J call TRBJ2-5; 7 bases map to TRBD2. The junction had 4 bases not matched to a gene; V was cut back by 1 base and J by 5 bases. Germline V gene data show CDR1 as MGHDK and CDR2 as SYGVNS. CDR3 length: 14 residues. CDR3 nucleotide sequence: TGTGCCAGCAGTGAATTTACTAGCGTTGAGACCCAGTACTTC. This codes for CASSEFTSVETQYF.